Presented here are 22 T cell receptor beta chains from one specimen sequenced in a study of shared clonotypes between healthy human individuals. Method: immunoSEQ multiplex PCR; TCRdb's copy keeps in-frame clones and lacks some. This table has approximately 980,000 clones, over 75% appearing once. Sequencing was done on a sample of memory CD4+ T cells sorted from blood. Described subset: CD45RA-negative fraction. All receptors derive from a man younger than 30 in good health.

The V call is TRBV27, the J call TRBJ2-7; D gene uncertain. Trimming took 2 bases from V and 2 from J, leaving 7 bases between them. CDR3 size: 13 residues. Germline V gives CDR1 MNHEY, CDR2 SMNVEV (reference sequence). The CDR3 DNA sequence: TGTGCCAGCAGTTTAAACGGCCCCTACGAGCAGTACTTC. Translation gives CASSLNGPYEQYF.

The rearrangement joins TRBV7-2 to TRBJ1-6, with D possibly TRBD1 on 6 matching bases. There are 15 residues in the CDR3. Germline-derived CDR1 and CDR2 are SGHTA and FQGNSA. Trimming took off 4 bases at V and 2 bases at J, with 9 bases between the two ends. The CDR3 protein is CASSSQGPYNSPLHF. The CDR3 nucleotides are TGTGCCAGCAGCTCACAGGGCCCCTATAATTCACCCCTCCACTTT.

J is TRBJ1-1 and V is TRBV7-9; TRBD1 is a possible D gene (5 bases). Looked up from germline, CDR1 is SEHNR and CDR2 is FQNEAQ (reference sequence). This CDR3 is 13 amino acids long. The V end lost 0 bases, the J end lost 11 bases, and 13 bases lay between the germline ends. CDR3 DNA: TGTGCCAGCAGCTTAGCCGATTCCTGGGGGGCTTTCTTT. As protein: CASSLADSWGAFF.

The rearrangement links TRBV11-2 to TRBJ2-3; 12 bases are a match to TRBD1. The V gene's germline CDR1 is SGHAT and CDR2 FQNNGV. The junction had 7 bases not matched to a gene; V was cut back by 1 base and J by 5 bases. There are 17 residues in the CDR3. CDR3 loop: CASSLGLGQGAGDTQYF. The CDR3 region has the DNA TGTGCCAGCAGCTTAGGACTGGGACAGGGGGCAGGAGATACGCAGTATTTT. Based on the CDR3 plus reference TRBV11-2 and TRBJ2-3, the full variable domain is EAGVAQSPRYKIIEKRQSVAFWCNPISGHATLYWYQQILGQGPKLLIQFQNNGVVDDSQLPKDRFSAERLKGVDSTLKIQPAKLEDSAVYLCASSLGLGQGAGDTQYFGPGTRLTVL.

This chain links TRBV6-1 with TRBJ1-3; D is ambiguous. The CDR3 runs to 14 residues. Per the germline V gene, CDR1 is MNHNS and CDR2 is SASEGT. V lost 2 bases and J lost 3, with 8 bases in between. This CDR3 reads CASSERNGGNTIYF. CDR3 sequence (DNA): TGTGCCAGCAGTGAAAGGAACGGTGGAAACACCATATATTTT.

The rearrangement joins TRBV5-1 to TRBJ2-3, with D hard to call. Germline CDR1 and CDR2: SGHRS and YFSETQ. The CDR3 has 15 residues. Trimming removed 0 bases from V and 2 bases from J, with 10 bases in between. The CDR3 reads CASSLGAENTDTQYF. In nucleotides, the CDR3 is TGCGCCAGCAGCTTGGGGGCCGAGAACACAGATACGCAGTATTTT.

This chain uses TRBV9 with TRBJ2-2; 10 bases are a match to TRBD2. J lost 2 bases, V lost 0 bases, and 4 bases had no gene match. Germline CDR1 and CDR2: SGDLS and YYNGEE. The CDR3 runs to 17 residues. The DNA for the CDR3 is TGTGCCAGCAGCGTAGGGCTAGCGGGGGCAAACACCGGGGAGCTGTTTTTT. Amino acids: CASSVGLAGANTGELFF.

The chain joins TRBV4-1 to TRBJ2-3; 9 bases match TRBD2. Germline V CDR1 and CDR2: MGHRA, YSYEKL. This CDR3 has 16 amino acids. Trimming cost V 1 base and J 1 base; bases outside gene matches: 3. CDR3 DNA: TGCGCCAGCAGCCAAGTAGCGGGGGACGGCACAGATACGCAGTATTTT. Encoded protein: CASSQVAGDGTDTQYF.

Concerning this clone: Just one base apart from a much larger clone, this may be a read error. Different DNA sequences within this sample yield the same CDR3. The CDR3, as DNA: TGTGCCAGCTCACCAGGCACTGAAGCTTTCTTT. Encoded protein: CASSPGTEAFF. The chain joins TRBV18 to TRBJ1-1; D gene uncertain. V lost 2 bases, J lost 4 bases, and 2 bases lay in between. This CDR3 contains 11 residues. Germline V gives CDR1 KGHSH, CDR2 LQKENI.

V gene TRBV7-2 combines with J gene TRBJ2-3; D gene unclear. V lost 3 bases and J 4 bases, leaving 14 bases between the germline ends. CDR3 length equals 15 residues. Germline CDR1 SGHTA, CDR2 FQGNSA. CDR3 sequence reads: CASSFSSASADTQYF. The CDR3 nucleotides are TGTGCCAGCAGCTTCTCGTCAGCGTCGGCAGATACGCAGTATTTT.

This clone appeared a few times. The V and J genes are TRBV30 and TRBJ1-2, with D unclear. V dropped 1 base and J dropped 4 bases, with 7 bases sitting between them. Per germline, CDR1 GTSNPN and CDR2 SVGIG (reference sequence). This CDR3 spans 12 amino acids. CDR3 nucleotide sequence: TGTGCCTGGAGTGGGGGAATCTATGGCTACACCTTC. Translation gives CAWSGGIYGYTF.

In DNA form, the CDR3 reads TGCGCCAGCAGGGGGAGGCCTAATCAAGAGACCCAGTACTTC. Translation: CASRGRPNQETQYF. V and J are TRBV4-1 and TRBJ2-5, with D possibly matching TRBD2 (6 bases). The CDR3 runs to 14 residues. Trimming stripped 6 bases from V and 2 bases from J, with 13 bases between. Germline CDR1 and CDR2: MGHRA and YSYEKL.

This clone was seen only once. V gene TRBV5-5 combines with J gene TRBJ1-6; TRBD1 matches at 7 bases. CDR1 is SGHKS and CDR2 is YYEKEE in the germline V gene (reference sequence). The CDR3 extends over 14 amino acids. V gave up 4 bases and J gave up 8 bases; unmatched junction bases: 6. As DNA, the CDR3 is TGTGCCAGCAGCCTGCGGACAGGTTATTCACCCCTCCACTTT. It translates to CASSLRTGYSPLHF.

The gene calls are TRBV6-6 and TRBJ1-2; 8 bases match TRBD1. Germline-derived CDR1 and CDR2 are MNHNY and SVGAGI (reference sequence). With V trimmed by 5 bases and J by 6 bases, 11 bases remained unmatched. The CDR3 contains 15 residues. CDR3 nucleotide sequence: TGTGCCAGCAGTAGTTACCGGACAGGGCCCGATGGCTACACCTTC. Encoded protein: CASSSYRTGPDGYTF.

The chain couples TRBV7-2 to TRBJ2-7; D uncertain. Trimming pared 4 bases from V and 2 bases from J, leaving 9 bases between. The CDR3 has 13 amino acids. In germline, CDR1 is SGHTA, CDR2 FQGNSA. CDR3 loop: CASSSLSTYEQYF. The CDR3 region has the DNA TGTGCCAGCAGCTCCCTCTCTACCTACGAGCAGTACTTC.

The CDR3 sequence is CASSLRGFGETQYF. The CDR3 DNA follows: TGTGCCAGCAGCTTAAGAGGGTTCGGAGAGACCCAGTACTTC. The chain uses TRBV11-2 and TRBJ2-5; maybe TRBD2 (5 bases). V shed 2 bases and J shed 4 bases, with 11 bases lying between them. The CDR3 totals 14 residues. The V gene's germline CDR1 is SGHAT and CDR2 FQNNGV.

V usage is TRBV5-1 and J usage is TRBJ2-1; weak D call: TRBD1 (6 bases). This CDR3 has 14 amino acids. Trimming took 0 bases from V and 5 from J, leaving 9 bases between them. Germline V lookup: CDR1 SGHRS, CDR2 YFSETQ. This CDR3 reads CASSLAGADNEQFF. Written as DNA, the CDR3 is TGCGCCAGCAGCTTGGCAGGGGCTGACAATGAGCAGTTCTTC.

As to this clone: An end of the junction does not agree with germline; a read error may underlie this. V gene TRBV2 combines with J gene TRBJ2-5, with D possibly being TRBD2 (6 bases). The CDR3 totals 14 residues. Germline CDR1 and CDR2: SNHLY and FYNNEI. The CDR3 sequence: CARSGREDGETQYF. The CDR3 bases are TGTGCCAGGAGTGGCAGGGAGGATGGGGAGACCCAGTACTTC. Using reference TRBV2 and TRBJ2-5 for the parts outside the CDR3, the full variable domain is EPEVTQTPSHQVTQMGQEVILRCVPISNHLYFYWYRQILGQKVEFLVSFYNNEISEKSEIFDDQFSVERPDGSNFTLKIRSTKLEDSAMYFCARSGREDGETQYFGPGTRLLVL.

The CDR3 sequence: CASSQDYPSEQFF. The CDR3 DNA follows: TGCGCCAGCAGCCAAGACTACCCGAGTGAGCAGTTCTTC. The rearrangement links TRBV4-3 to TRBJ2-1; D remains unclear. Trimming took 0 bases from V and 9 from J, leaving 9 bases between them. The CDR3 has 13 amino acids. Per the germline V gene, CDR1 is LGHNA and CDR2 is YSLEER.

The chain is built from TRBV6-1 and TRBJ2-7; D may be TRBD2 (7 bases). The CDR3 is made up of 15 amino acids. Germline values: CDR1 MNHNS, CDR2 SASEGT. V was pared by 5 bases and J by 3 bases, with 17 bases between. CDR3 nucleotide sequence: TGTGCCAGCAGTATACTCGGGGGGCTGGTCTACGAGCAGTACTTC. This translates into CASSILGGLVYEQYF.

V gene TRBV7-2 combines with J gene TRBJ2-3; D is unresolved. The germline CDR1 and CDR2 sequences are SGHTA and FQGNSA. The CDR3 length is 15 residues. V dropped 1 base and J dropped 2 bases, with 10 bases sitting between them. The CDR3 nucleotides read TGTGCCAGCAGCTTAGGTGGGATTAACACAGATACGCAGTATTTT. Encoded protein: CASSLGGINTDTQYF.

As concerns this clone: The identical CDR3 is also encoded by other nucleotide sequences in the sample. The chain joins TRBV9 to TRBJ1-3; 7 nucleotides line up with TRBD1. The CDR3 extends over 15 amino acids. Losses at the gene ends were 4 bases for V and 1 base for J; bases not matched to a gene: 5. CDR1 and CDR2 (germline): SGDLS, YYNGEE. The CDR3 sequence: CASSPRQGSGNTIYF. The CDR3 region has the DNA TGTGCCAGCAGCCCCAGACAGGGATCTGGAAACACCATATATTTT.